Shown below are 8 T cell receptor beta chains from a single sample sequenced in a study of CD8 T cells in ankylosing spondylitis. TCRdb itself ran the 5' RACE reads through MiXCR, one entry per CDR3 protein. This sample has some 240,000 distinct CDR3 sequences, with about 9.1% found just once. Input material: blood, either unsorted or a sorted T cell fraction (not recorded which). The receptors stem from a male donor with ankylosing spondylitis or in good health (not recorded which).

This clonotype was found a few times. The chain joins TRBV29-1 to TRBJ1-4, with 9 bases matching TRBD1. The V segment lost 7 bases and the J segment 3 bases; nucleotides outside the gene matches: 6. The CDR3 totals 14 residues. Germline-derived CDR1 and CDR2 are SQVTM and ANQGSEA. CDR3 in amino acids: CSAQGARANEKLFF. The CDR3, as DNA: TGCAGCGCACAGGGGGCGAGGGCTAATGAAAAACTGTTTTTT.

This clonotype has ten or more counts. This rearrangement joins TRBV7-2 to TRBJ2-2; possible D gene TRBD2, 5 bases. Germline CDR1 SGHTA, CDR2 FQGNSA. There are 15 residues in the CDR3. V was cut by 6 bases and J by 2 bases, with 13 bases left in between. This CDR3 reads CASRPPGVNTGELFF. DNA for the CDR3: TGTGCCAGCAGACCCCCCGGGGTAAACACCGGGGAGCTGTTTTTT.

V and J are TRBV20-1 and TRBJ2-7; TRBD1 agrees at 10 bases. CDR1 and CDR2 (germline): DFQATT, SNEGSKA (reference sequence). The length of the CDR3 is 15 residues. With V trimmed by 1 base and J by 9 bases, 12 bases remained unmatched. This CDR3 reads CSARAGLGQGGRQYF. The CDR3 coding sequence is TGCAGTGCTAGAGCGGGACTTGGACAGGGGGGAAGGCAGTACTTC.

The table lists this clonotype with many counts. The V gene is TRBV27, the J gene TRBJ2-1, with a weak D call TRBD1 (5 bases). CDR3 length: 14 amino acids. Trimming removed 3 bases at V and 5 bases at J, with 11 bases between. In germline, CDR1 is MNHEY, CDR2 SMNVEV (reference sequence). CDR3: CASSFGHQDNEQFF. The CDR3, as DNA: TGTGCCAGCAGTTTCGGACATCAAGACAATGAGCAGTTCTTC.

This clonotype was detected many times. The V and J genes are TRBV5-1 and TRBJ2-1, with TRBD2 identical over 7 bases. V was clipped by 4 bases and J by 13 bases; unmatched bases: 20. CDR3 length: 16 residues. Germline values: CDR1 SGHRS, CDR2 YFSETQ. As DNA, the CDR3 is TGCGCCAGCAGCCCGGTCCGGGGGGTATCAATATTGGGACAGTTCTTC. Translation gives CASSPVRGVSILGQFF.

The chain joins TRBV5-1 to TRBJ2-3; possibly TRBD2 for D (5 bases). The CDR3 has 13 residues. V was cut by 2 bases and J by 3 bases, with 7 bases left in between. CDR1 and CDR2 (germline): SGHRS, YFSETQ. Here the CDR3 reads CASSFRETDTQYF. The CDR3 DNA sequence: TGCGCCAGCAGCTTCCGGGAAACAGATACGCAGTATTTT.

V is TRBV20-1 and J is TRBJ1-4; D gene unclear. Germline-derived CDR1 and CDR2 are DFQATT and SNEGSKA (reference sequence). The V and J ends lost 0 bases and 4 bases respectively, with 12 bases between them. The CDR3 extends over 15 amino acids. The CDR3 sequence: CSARDPSSLNEKLFF. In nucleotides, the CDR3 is TGCAGTGCTAGAGATCCATCCAGTCTTAATGAAAAACTGTTTTTT.

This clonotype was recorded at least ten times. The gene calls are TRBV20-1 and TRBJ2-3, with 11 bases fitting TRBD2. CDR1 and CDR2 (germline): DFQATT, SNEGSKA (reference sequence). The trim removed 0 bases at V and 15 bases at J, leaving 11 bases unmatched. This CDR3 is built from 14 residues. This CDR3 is CSARDGVAGGPAYF. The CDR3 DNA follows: TGCAGTGCTAGAGATGGGGTAGCGGGGGGGCCTGCTTATTTT.